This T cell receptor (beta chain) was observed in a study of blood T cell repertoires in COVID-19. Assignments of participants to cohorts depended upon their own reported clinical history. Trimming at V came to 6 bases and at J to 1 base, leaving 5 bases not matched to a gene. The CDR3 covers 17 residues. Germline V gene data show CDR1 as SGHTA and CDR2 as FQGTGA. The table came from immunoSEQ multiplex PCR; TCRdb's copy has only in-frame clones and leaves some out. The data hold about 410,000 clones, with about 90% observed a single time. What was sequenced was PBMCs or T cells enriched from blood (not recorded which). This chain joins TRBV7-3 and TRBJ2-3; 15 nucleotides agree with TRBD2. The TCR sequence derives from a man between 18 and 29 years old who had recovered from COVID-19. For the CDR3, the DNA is TGTGCCAGCAGGGGACTAGCGGGAGGAGGGGGCACAGATACGCAGTATTTT. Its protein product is CASRGLAGGGGTDTQYF.